A single sample gave rise to the 5 T cell receptor beta chains below, sequenced in a study of blood T cell repertoires in COVID-19. Sequencing was performed with immunoSEQ multiplex PCR; in TCRdb, only in-frame clones are kept and a portion is missing. The table includes around 80,000 clones, around 76% detected once. The sample comprised peripheral blood. The receptors derive from a woman of 80 years or more with active or convalescent COVID-19.

In its sample, this clone ranks as medium-sized. V gene TRBV13 combines with J gene TRBJ1-4, with TRBD1 matching over 9 bases. The CDR3 spans 17 residues. Germline V gene sequence: CDR1 PRHDT, CDR2 FYEKMQ (reference sequence). J lost 0 bases, V lost 3 bases, and 5 bases had no gene match. The CDR3 protein is CASSFSQGAATNEKLFF. The CDR3 bases are TGTGCCAGCAGCTTCTCACAGGGGGCCGCAACTAATGAAAAACTGTTTTTT.

The V call is TRBV30, the J call TRBJ2-2; D call uncertain. The CDR3 contains 12 residues. The ends were cut back, 5 bases at V and 3 bases at J, with 7 bases in the middle. CDR1 is GTSNPN, CDR2 SVGIG, per germline (reference sequence). CDR3 in amino acids: CAWAHDTGELFF. The DNA for the CDR3 is TGTGCCTGGGCACACGACACCGGGGAGCTGTTTTTT.

The chain combines TRBV5-4 with TRBJ1-3, with D perhaps matching TRBD1 (6 bases). Trimming stripped 0 bases from V and 2 bases from J, with 15 bases between. The CDR3 totals 17 residues. CDR1 is SGHNT, CDR2 YYREEE, per germline (reference sequence). In nucleotides, the CDR3 is TGTGCCAGCAGCTTGGCCCCAGGGGCCCTGGCTGGAAACACCATATATTTT. Its translation: CASSLAPGALAGNTIYF.

V is TRBV19 and J is TRBJ1-5; D gene ambiguous. V dropped 3 bases and J dropped 0 bases, with 9 bases sitting between them. This CDR3 has 15 amino acids. CDR1 is LNHDA and CDR2 is SQIVND in the germline V gene (reference sequence). The CDR3 DNA is TGTGCCAGTAGTATGAACGCGAATAGCAATCAGCCCCAGCATTTT. This gives the protein CASSMNANSNQPQHF.

The chain links TRBV6-5 to TRBJ2-7, with 8 positions matching TRBD1. V lost 6 bases and J lost 3; bases outside the gene matches: 7. The CDR3 has 14 residues. The germline V gene has CDR1 MNHEY and CDR2 SVGAGI. Written as DNA, the CDR3 is TGTGCCAGCAGCGCCAGGGGGCCCTACTACGAGCAGTACTTC. This sequence encodes CASSARGPYYEQYF.